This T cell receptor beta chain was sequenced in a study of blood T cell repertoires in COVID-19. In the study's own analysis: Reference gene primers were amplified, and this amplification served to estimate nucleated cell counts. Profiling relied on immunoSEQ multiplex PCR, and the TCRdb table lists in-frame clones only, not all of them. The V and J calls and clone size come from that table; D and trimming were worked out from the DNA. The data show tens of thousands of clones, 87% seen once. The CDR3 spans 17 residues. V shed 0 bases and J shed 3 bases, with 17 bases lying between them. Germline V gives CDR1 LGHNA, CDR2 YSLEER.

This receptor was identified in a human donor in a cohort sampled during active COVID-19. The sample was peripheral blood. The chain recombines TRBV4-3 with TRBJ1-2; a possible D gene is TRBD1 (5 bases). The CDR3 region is CASSQDLQGVTYYGYTF. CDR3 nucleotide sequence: TGCGCCAGCAGCCAAGATCTGCAGGGTGTTACTTACTATGGCTACACCTTC.